This T cell receptor beta chain was observed in a study of T cells in Graves' hyperthyroidism and ophthalmopathy. The overall study: It was at initial diagnosis, before any treatment, that peripheral blood was collected.

Diagnosis rested on symptoms, serum thyroxine and TRAb, thyroid ultrasound, and orbital computed tomography. Ten or more counts support this clonotype. The antigen remains unidentified. Study-wide findings and caveats: Most clonotypes expanded in the thyroid (above 0.001) were also present in blood. Median prediction lead before ophthalmopathy onset was 5.5 to 7 months with the model.

Amplified TCR beta CDR3 regions derived from RNA transcripts. First-round RT-PCR of the TCR CDR3 relied on the HTBI primer set. A single record per CDR3 protein comes from TCRdb applying MiXCR to the multiplex PCR reads. The sample carries approximately 270,000 distinct CDR3 sequences, more than 14% recorded once. The source of this sequence is a woman aged 40-49 years with Graves' hyperthyroidism that later progressed to Graves' ophthalmopathy. Sequenced: blood.

The CDR3 DNA sequence: TGCAGTGCCCCGGGACTGGGGAACACTGAAGCTTTCTTT. It specifies CSAPGLGNTEAFF. The chain combines TRBV20-1 with TRBJ1-1, with D tentatively TRBD1 (5 bases). The CDR3 extends over 13 amino acids. Germline loops: CDR1 DFQATT, CDR2 SNEGSKA (reference sequence). Trimming stripped 6 bases from V and 1 base from J, with 12 bases between.